These 27 T cell receptor beta chains share one sample of origin, sequenced in a study of T cells after yellow fever vaccination. TCRdb used MiXCR to reprocess the 5' RACE reads, holding one entry per CDR3 protein. Here the sample spans more than 350,000 distinct CDR3 sequences, around 10% being singletons. Sequences were derived from PBMCs, sampled on the day of the first yellow fever vaccination. The source is a man between 18 and 29 years old who received the YFV17D yellow fever vaccine.

This chain links TRBV5-1 with TRBJ2-2; a weak D match, TRBD1 (5 bases). Germline values: CDR1 SGHRS, CDR2 YFSETQ. The CDR3 totals 14 residues. The V end was cut by 4 bases, the J end by 0 bases, with 7 bases between. CDR3 DNA sequence: TGCGCCAGCAGCGACAGCGCGAACACCGGGGAGCTGTTTTTT. Protein sequence: CASSDSANTGELFF.

This chain connects TRBV5-1 to TRBJ1-1; D remains ambiguous. Germline V CDR1 and CDR2: SGHRS, YFSETQ. The CDR3 has 14 residues. V was clipped by 3 bases and J by 1 base, with 10 bases between them. CDR3 amino acids: CASSWDGWNTEAFF. The CDR3 DNA follows: TGCGCCAGCAGCTGGGATGGGTGGAACACTGAAGCTTTCTTT.

The rearrangement uses TRBV27 and TRBJ2-2; D perhaps matches TRBD2 (7 bases). The V end lost 2 bases, the J end lost 4 bases, and 14 bases lay between the germline ends. Germline values: CDR1 MNHEY, CDR2 SMNVEV (reference sequence). The CDR3 length is 16 residues. The CDR3 bases are TGTGCCAGCAGTTTAGGGGGGGGCGGGGGCACCGGGGAGCTGTTTTTT. Translated, it gives CASSLGGGGGTGELFF.

This clonotype was detected a few times. The chain is built from TRBV18 and TRBJ1-1; no clear D. V lost 3 bases and J 5 bases, leaving 7 bases between the germline ends. Germline loops: CDR1 KGHSH, CDR2 LQKENI. CDR3 length: 12 residues. The CDR3 sequence: CASSPVSTEAFF. CDR3 in DNA: TGTGCCAGCTCACCGGTTAGTACTGAAGCTTTCTTT.

This chain uses TRBV11-1 with TRBJ2-1, with no clear D. CDR1 and CDR2 (germline): SGHAT, FQDESV (reference sequence). The ends were cut back, 8 bases at V and 7 bases at J, with 12 bases in the middle. CDR3 length equals 12 residues. The CDR3 bases are TGTGCCAGCTCCTCCGGCGAAAATGAGCAGTTCTTC. The encoded protein is CASSSGENEQFF.

Ten or more counts support this clonotype. The chain uses TRBV6-2 or TRBV6-3 and TRBJ2-1; D is ambiguous. From germline, CDR1 is MNHEY and CDR2 SVGEGT. The CDR3 length is 11 residues. V was trimmed by 6 bases and J by 9 bases, leaving 9 bases between them. The CDR3 here is CASRLSIEQFF. The CDR3 nucleotides read TGTGCCAGCAGACTATCTATTGAGCAGTTCTTC.

The rearrangement joins TRBV20-1 to TRBJ2-7; 9 bases are shared with TRBD1. The CDR3 length is 18 residues. J lost 2 bases, V lost 3 bases, and 17 bases had no gene match. Per the germline V gene, CDR1 is DFQATT and CDR2 is SNEGSKA (reference sequence). CDR3 bases: TGCAGTGCTAGCCCCGCGGGACAGGGAGGCAGCTGGGCCTACGAGCAGTACTTC. Its translation: CSASPAGQGGSWAYEQYF.

The chain joins TRBV14 to TRBJ2-1; 11 positions agree with TRBD1. The germline gives CDR1 SGHDN, CDR2 FVKESK. Trimming at V came to 4 bases and at J to 9 bases, leaving 8 bases not matched to a gene. This CDR3 region has 15 residues. CDR3 nucleotide sequence: TGTGCCAGCAGCCGTAGAGGACAGGGGGCCGGTGAGCAGTTCTTC. It yields the protein CASSRRGQGAGEQFF.

The sample holds a few counts of this clonotype. The chain employs TRBV23-1 and TRBJ1-1, with D possibly being TRBD1 (5 bases). TRBV23-1 is reported as an ORF; its role is uncertain. V lost 4 bases, J lost 6 bases, and 15 bases lay in between. CDR3 length: 14 residues. CDR3 sequence (DNA): TGCGCCAGCAGTCTCACGGCGGGGGACGCTGAAGCTTTCTTT. Residues: CASSLTAGDAEAFF.

This clonotype was recorded a few times. The rearrangement joins TRBV6-5 to TRBJ2-5; D may match TRBD1 or TRBD2 (5 bases each). Germline assignment: CDR1 MNHEY and CDR2 SVGAGI. Trimming took off 6 bases at V and 7 bases at J, with 21 bases between the two ends. This CDR3 is built from 15 residues. In nucleotides, the CDR3 is TGTGCCAGCAGCCCCAGCTCCGGGACGGTGGGGACCCAGTACTTC. This translates into CASSPSSGTVGTQYF.

The genes are TRBV5-1 and TRBJ2-1, with 7 positions matching TRBD1. Germline CDR1 is SGHRS and CDR2 is YFSETQ. This CDR3 has 15 residues. V shed 4 bases and J 8 bases; nucleotides not matched to a gene: 12. CDR3 sequence: CASSTRDSLGDEQFF. The CDR3 nucleotides are TGCGCCAGCAGCACCCGGGACAGCCTGGGAGATGAGCAGTTCTTC.

In its sample, this clonotype was seen a few times. The J gene is TRBJ2-7, the V gene TRBV12-3 or TRBV12-4; 9 nucleotides align to TRBD1. V gave up 5 bases and J gave up 3 bases; unmatched junction bases: 8. The CDR3 sequence is 15 residues long. CDR3: CASSRLGQGFYEQYF. The CDR3, as DNA: TGTGCCAGCAGTCGACTGGGACAGGGTTTCTACGAGCAGTACTTC.

The chain employs TRBV14 and TRBJ1-1; D uncertain. V shed 1 base and J shed 11 bases, with 17 bases lying between them. This CDR3 region has 14 residues. Germline loops: CDR1 SGHDN, CDR2 FVKESK. CDR3 loop: CASSQAFTGSLAFF. The DNA for the CDR3 is TGTGCCAGCAGCCAAGCCTTCACGGGGAGTCTGGCTTTCTTT.

The chain has TRBV9 and TRBJ2-7; D possibly uses TRBD1 or TRBD2 (5 bases each). V lost 0 bases and J 5 bases, leaving 6 bases between the germline ends. Germline CDR1 reads SGDLS; CDR2 reads YYNGEE. The CDR3 contains 12 residues. The CDR3 region has the DNA TGTGCCAGCAGCGTAGGAGGGGACGAGCAGTACGTC. Translating gives CASSVGGDEQYV.

This clonotype has a handful of counts. The V gene is TRBV27, the J gene TRBJ2-2, with TRBD2 matching over 11 bases. Per germline, CDR1 MNHEY and CDR2 SMNVEV (reference sequence). J was trimmed by 3 bases and V by 7 bases; bases with no gene match: 7. This CDR3 contains 16 residues. The CDR3 sequence: CASKLGTSGYTGELFF. CDR3 in DNA: TGTGCCAGCAAGCTAGGGACTAGCGGATACACCGGGGAGCTGTTTTTT.

This chain connects TRBV6-6 to TRBJ2-7, with TRBD2 identical over 8 bases. From germline, CDR1 is MNHNY and CDR2 SVGAGI (reference sequence). This CDR3 region has 13 residues. J gave up 7 bases and V 4 bases, and 6 bases lay outside the gene matches. CDR3 protein: CASSSGGDLEQYV. As DNA, the CDR3 is TGTGCCAGCAGTTCCGGGGGGGACCTGGAGCAGTACGTC.

The chain recombines TRBV5-6 with TRBJ1-5, with 7 nucleotides matching TRBD1. Looked up from germline, CDR1 is SGHDT and CDR2 is YYEEEE. The J segment lost 2 bases and the V segment lost 4 bases, leaving 6 bases of the junction unmatched. CDR3 length: 15 residues. The CDR3 DNA reads TGTGCCAGCAGCGGACCGGGGACAGGCAATCAGCCCCAGCATTTT. Its protein is CASSGPGTGNQPQHF.

This clonotype was detected a few times. The V gene is TRBV6-1, the J gene TRBJ2-4, with 8 bases fitting TRBD1. V trimming: 6 bases; J trimming: 0 bases; junction bases outside the gene matches: 13. In germline, CDR1 is MNHNS, CDR2 SASEGT. This CDR3 comprises 18 residues. The CDR3 sequence: CASSPWTGTSLAKNIQYF. The DNA of the CDR3 is TGTGCCAGCAGCCCTTGGACAGGGACTTCTTTAGCCAAAAACATTCAGTACTTC.

V and J are TRBV3-1 and TRBJ2-1; 10 bases line up with TRBD2. Germline V gives CDR1 LGHDT, CDR2 YNNKEL (reference sequence). V gave up 2 bases and J gave up 2 bases; unmatched junction bases: 6. CDR3 size: 17 residues. The CDR3 nucleotides read TGTGCCAGCAGCCAATTTGCTAGCGGGGGACCCTACAATGAGCAGTTCTTC. Translated, it gives CASSQFASGGPYNEQFF.

This clonotype was counted at least ten times. The chain carries TRBV5-6 and TRBJ2-2; D remains unclear. This CDR3 contains 15 residues. The germline CDR1 and CDR2 sequences are SGHDT and YYEEEE. The V end was cut by 4 bases, the J end by 2 bases, with 12 bases between. The CDR3 nucleotides read TGTGCCAGCAGCCCCCGTGTCCGTAACACCGGGGAGCTGTTTTTT. Its protein product is CASSPRVRNTGELFF.

The chain joins TRBV5-1 to TRBJ2-2, with 7 bases matching TRBD1. The CDR3 is 15 residues long. Germline V CDR1 and CDR2: SGHRS, YFSETQ. V was pared by 4 bases and J by 4 bases, with 7 bases of the junction left unmatched. The CDR3 reads CASSLMTGSTGELFF. In DNA, the CDR3 is TGCGCCAGCAGCCTAATGACAGGGTCCACCGGGGAGCTGTTTTTT.

The chain recombines TRBV6-2 or TRBV6-3 with TRBJ2-3; no reliable D call. Germline V gene lookup returns CDR1 MNHEY and CDR2 SVGEGT. The CDR3 covers 13 residues. Trimming took 0 bases from V and 9 from J, leaving 10 bases between them. CDR3 in amino acids: CASSYSVGRTQYF. In DNA, the CDR3 is TGTGCCAGCAGTTACTCGGTGGGCCGCACGCAGTATTTT.

The chain carries TRBV30 and TRBJ2-7, with 8 bases lining up with TRBD2. The CDR3 runs to 13 residues. Trimming at V came to 2 bases and at J to 4 bases, leaving 4 bases not matched to a gene. Germline V gives CDR1 GTSNPN, CDR2 SVGIG (reference sequence). The CDR3 sequence: CAWSRGLEYEQYF. The CDR3 DNA follows: TGTGCCTGGAGTAGGGGACTAGAGTACGAGCAGTACTTC.

This clonotype has a count of ten or more. This CDR3 is CASSLGSGSNEQFF. In DNA, the CDR3 is TGTGCCAGCAGCTTGGGGTCAGGTAGCAATGAGCAGTTCTTC. The chain links TRBV5-5 to TRBJ2-1, with unresolved D. The germline CDR1 and CDR2 sequences are SGHKS and YYEKEE (reference sequence). The V end lost 0 bases, the J end lost 6 bases, and 10 bases lay between the germline ends. This CDR3 has 14 amino acids.

This clonotype was seen only a few times. The chain couples TRBV28 to TRBJ2-3; D tentatively reads TRBD1 or TRBD2 (5 bases each). V shed 4 bases and J shed 0 bases, with 11 bases lying between them. Germline CDR1 MDHEN, CDR2 SYDVKM. The CDR3 sequence is 15 residues long. The CDR3 DNA reads TGTGCCAGCAGTTATGGGGGAATTAGCACAGATACGCAGTATTTT. It yields the protein CASSYGGISTDTQYF.

This clonotype was observed a handful of times. The chain links TRBV9 to TRBJ2-2; D is ambiguous. V lost 0 bases and J 1 base, leaving 4 bases between the germline ends. Looked up from germline, CDR1 is SGDLS and CDR2 is YYNGEE. The CDR3 is 14 amino acids. The CDR3 sequence: CASSVEQNTGELFF. The DNA of the CDR3 is TGTGCCAGCAGCGTAGAGCAGAACACCGGGGAGCTGTTTTTT.

The chain couples TRBV4-1 to TRBJ2-7; D may be TRBD1 (6 bases). The CDR3 is 14 residues long. The V gene's germline CDR1 is MGHRA and CDR2 YSYEKL. Deletions cut 4 bases from V and 3 bases from J, with 13 bases between. The CDR3 spells CASSRASTGYEQYV. CDR3 coding DNA: TGCGCCAGCAGCCGAGCCTCGACAGGCTACGAGCAGTACGTC.